One sample yielded the 29 T cell receptor beta chains listed below, sequenced in a study of vaccination effects on CD4 cells after COVID-19. The repertoire was sequenced with immunoSEQ multiplex PCR; TCRdb's copy has only in-frame clones and lacks some. The data hold tens of thousands of clones, with approximately 72% observed a single time. Their target antigens are unknown. A 10-day culture period preceded the isolation of CD4+ T cells. The source material was CD4+ T cells from PBMCs cultured without peptide, sampled before COVID-19 vaccination. These receptors originate from a human donor who had a prior SARS-CoV-2 infection.

The chain carries TRBV5-1 and TRBJ2-1; 8 nucleotides agree with TRBD2. The V segment lost 1 base and the J segment 15 bases; nucleotides outside the gene matches: 9. CDR1 SGHRS and CDR2 YFSETQ come from the germline V gene. CDR3 size: 13 residues. The CDR3: CASSLLRGGALFF. The DNA of the CDR3 is TGCGCCAGCAGCTTGCTACGGGGGGGCGCCCTGTTCTTC.

The chain is built from TRBV4-2 and TRBJ2-3; 16 bases are a match to TRBD2. CDR1 and CDR2 from the germline V gene are LGHNA and YNFKEQ. The CDR3 has 19 residues. V lost 3 bases to trimming and J lost 2 bases; unmatched junction nucleotides: 8. The chain's CDR3 is CASSQTGLAGGLNTDTQYF. DNA of the CDR3: TGTGCCAGCAGCCAGACGGGACTAGCGGGGGGGCTTAACACAGATACGCAGTATTTT.

The chain combines TRBV3-1 (or the pseudogene TRBV3-2) with TRBJ2-1; possibly TRBD2 for D (6 bases). V lost 0 bases to trimming and J lost 0 bases, with 15 bases between them. The CDR3 is made up of 18 amino acids. Germline V lookup: CDR1 LGHDT, CDR2 YNNKEL (reference sequence). DNA of the CDR3: TGTGCCAGCAGCCAAGATCGACTAGTAGTCTACTCCTACAATGAGCAGTTCTTC. It specifies CASSQDRLVVYSYNEQFF.

This rearrangement joins TRBV18 to TRBJ2-7; D uncertain. V dropped 2 bases and J dropped 0 bases, with 5 bases sitting between them. This CDR3 is 13 amino acids long. Per germline, CDR1 KGHSH and CDR2 LQKENI. Written as DNA, the CDR3 is TGTGCCAGCTCACCAGGGCCCTCCTACGAGCAGTACTTC. Its protein is CASSPGPSYEQYF.

A single count supports this clone. V gene TRBV2 combines with J gene TRBJ2-1; TRBD2 matches at 7 bases. Germline V CDR1 and CDR2: SNHLY, FYNNEI. J was trimmed by 2 bases and V by 6 bases; bases with no gene match: 1. This CDR3 is built from 13 residues. The CDR3: CASRLATYNEQFF. The CDR3, as DNA: TGTGCCAGCAGACTAGCGACCTACAATGAGCAGTTCTTC. Using reference TRBV2 and TRBJ2-1 for the parts outside the CDR3, the full variable domain is EPEVTQTPSHQVTQMGQEVILRCVPISNHLYFYWYRQILGQKVEFLVSFYNNEISEKSEIFDDQFSVERPDGSNFTLKIRSTKLEDSAMYFCASRLATYNEQFFGPGTRLTVL.

The rearrangement links TRBV9 to TRBJ2-7, with D perhaps TRBD1 (7 bases). The germline V gene has CDR1 SGDLS and CDR2 YYNGEE. Trimming stripped 0 bases from V and 6 bases from J, with 16 bases between. This CDR3 spans 15 amino acids. For the CDR3, the DNA is TGTGCCAGCAGCGTAGACGGGACAGTCGGGGGCGAGCAGTACTTC. Residues: CASSVDGTVGGEQYF. Full variable domain (outside the CDR3, taken from reference TRBV9 and TRBJ2-7): DSGVTQTPKHLITATGQRVTLRCSPRSGDLSVYWYQQSLDQGLQFLIQYYNGEERAKGNILERFSAQQFPDLHSELNLSSLELGDSALYFCASSVDGTVGGEQYFGPGTRLTVT.

The V and J genes are TRBV21-1 and TRBJ2-1. TRBV21-1 is deemed a pseudogene. The CDR3 covers 14 residues. The CDR3 DNA is TGTGCCAGCAGCAAGAGGGGCCCCTACAATGAGCAGTTCTTC. This sequence encodes CASSKRGPYNEQFF.

V gene TRBV5-1 combines with J gene TRBJ1-5, with unresolved D. Trimming stripped 1 base from V and 4 bases from J, with 9 bases between. Germline CDR1 SGHRS, CDR2 YFSETQ. The CDR3 totals 14 residues. CDR3 in amino acids: CASSLMGGNQPQHF. In DNA, the CDR3 is TGCGCCAGCAGCTTGATGGGTGGGAATCAGCCCCAGCATTTT.

The gene calls are TRBV11-3 and TRBJ2-3, with 7 bases fitting TRBD2. The length of the CDR3 is 17 residues. Germline trimming cut 5 bases from V and 0 bases from J; bases unmatched to any gene: 11. Germline V gene lookup returns CDR1 SGHNT and CDR2 YENEEA. The CDR3 nucleotides read TGTGCCAGCAGCCCGGGAGTTGATAGCGGGAGCACAGATACGCAGTATTTT. Translated, it gives CASSPGVDSGSTDTQYF. Full variable domain (remainder filled in from reference TRBV11-3 and TRBJ2-3): EAGVVQSPRYKIIEKKQPVAFWCNPISGHNTLYWYLQNLGQGPELLIRYENEEAVDDSQLPKDRFSAERLKGVDSTLKIQPAELGDSAVYLCASSPGVDSGSTDTQYFGPGTRLTVL.

The CDR3 DNA is TGTGCCAGCAGCTCCTCCGGGACAGGGAATTCACCCCTCCACTTT. Encoded protein: CASSSSGTGNSPLHF. V and J are TRBV5-4 and TRBJ1-6, with 9 positions matching TRBD1. The CDR3 length is 15 residues. Germline V gene sequence: CDR1 SGHNT, CDR2 YYREEE (reference sequence). V lost 3 bases, J lost 7 bases, and 5 bases stayed unmatched.

The rearrangement joins TRBV2 to TRBJ2-5; 9 positions agree with TRBD1. This CDR3 comprises 19 residues. Germline trimming cut 3 bases from V and 2 bases from J; bases unmatched to any gene: 16. Germline CDR1 and CDR2: SNHLY and FYNNEI. The CDR3 reads CASSDFAGQGHPIQETQYF. The CDR3 DNA reads TGTGCCAGCAGTGATTTCGCCGGACAGGGGCACCCCATTCAAGAGACCCAGTACTTC.

This clone was seen more than once but under ten times. This chain connects TRBV5-1 to TRBJ2-1; 13 bases are shared with TRBD2. This CDR3 has 17 residues. Germline V gene data show CDR1 as SGHRS and CDR2 as YFSETQ. V shed 2 bases, J shed 4 bases, and the junction held 6 bases outside the gene matches. The CDR3 DNA reads as TGCGCCAGCAGCTTTCCCGCACTAGCGGGAGGGTACAATGAGCAGTTCTTC. Protein product: CASSFPALAGGYNEQFF.

In its sample, this clone was seen a few times. CDR3 sequence reads: CASSLGRGLAEAFF. The CDR3 DNA follows: TGTGCCAGCAGCTTAGGCAGGGGGCTCGCTGAAGCTTTCTTT. The J gene is TRBJ1-1, the V gene TRBV2, with 8 positions matching TRBD1. The trim removed 6 bases at V and 6 bases at J, leaving 9 bases unmatched. CDR3 length: 14 amino acids. Looked up from germline, CDR1 is SNHLY and CDR2 is FYNNEI.

This chain connects TRBV13 to TRBJ2-3; a possible D gene is TRBD2 (6 bases). Per germline, CDR1 PRHDT and CDR2 FYEKMQ (reference sequence). V was pared by 5 bases and J by 0 bases, with 12 bases between. This CDR3 has 15 residues. The CDR3 sequence: CASSPRAGSTDTQYF. CDR3 in DNA: TGTGCCAGCAGCCCCAGGGCGGGGAGCACAGATACGCAGTATTTT.

The genes are TRBV5-1 and TRBJ1-2; the D gene is possibly TRBD1 (5 bases). Germline CDR1 and CDR2: SGHRS and YFSETQ. The CDR3 sequence is 14 residues long. The V and J ends lost 0 bases and 4 bases respectively, with 10 bases between them. The CDR3 region is CASSLGGSGYGYTF. The CDR3, as DNA: TGCGCCAGCAGCTTGGGGGGCTCAGGCTATGGCTACACCTTC.

The chain uses TRBV11-3 and TRBJ1-1; a possible D gene is TRBD1 (5 bases). There are 13 residues in the CDR3. CDR1 SGHNT and CDR2 YENEEA come from the germline V gene. V was trimmed by 5 bases and J by 1 base, leaving 8 bases between them. CDR3 sequence: CASSPGGNTEAFF. CDR3 nucleotide sequence: TGTGCCAGCAGCCCCGGGGGGAACACTGAAGCTTTCTTT.

The rearrangement joins TRBV6-2 or TRBV6-3 to TRBJ1-2; 11 positions agree with TRBD1. The CDR3 totals 17 residues. Germline CDR1 reads MNHEY; CDR2 reads SVGEGT. Trimming removed 0 bases from V and 4 bases from J; junction bases left unmatched: 7. This CDR3 reads CASSYSRTGGEVYGYTF. DNA for the CDR3: TGTGCCAGCAGTTACTCAAGGACAGGGGGCGAGGTCTATGGCTACACCTTC.

This rearrangement joins TRBV18 to TRBJ2-5; the D is unclear. Per the germline V gene, CDR1 is KGHSH and CDR2 is LQKENI. V was clipped by 6 bases and J by 2 bases, with 10 bases between them. The CDR3 extends over 13 amino acids. CDR3 sequence: CASSPARQETQYF. The CDR3 DNA reads TGTGCCAGCTCCCCAGCTAGACAAGAGACCCAGTACTTC.

The J gene is TRBJ2-3, the V gene TRBV4-2; 9 bases are shared with TRBD2. CDR1 and CDR2 (germline): LGHNA, YNFKEQ. V trimming: 4 bases; J trimming: 4 bases; junction bases outside the gene matches: 12. This CDR3 has 17 amino acids. The CDR3 nucleotides are TGTGCCAGCAGCCGGACTATAGCGGGAGAGATCGCAGATACGCAGTATTTT. Protein: CASSRTIAGEIADTQYF.

The rearrangement links TRBV5-1 to TRBJ2-3; the D is unclear. Germline V gene lookup returns CDR1 SGHRS and CDR2 YFSETQ. V was shortened by 3 bases and J by 5 bases, with 19 bases between the two germline ends. CDR3 size: 16 residues. In nucleotides, the CDR3 is TGCGCCAGCAGCTCGCAAATATCCTTTGGCGGAGATACGCAGTATTTT. Residues: CASSSQISFGGDTQYF.

J is TRBJ1-2 and V is TRBV25-1; weak D call: TRBD1 (5 bases). The CDR3 covers 15 residues. The V end was cut by 1 base, the J end by 3 bases, with 12 bases between. CDR1 is MGHDK, CDR2 SYGVNS, per germline. CDR3 protein: CASSESGTRDYGYTF. The CDR3 coding sequence is TGTGCCAGCAGTGAATCCGGGACCCGGGACTATGGCTACACCTTC.

CDR3 nucleotides: TGCAGCGTTATGAGCCAGGTAGATACGCAGTATTTT. It encodes CSVMSQVDTQYF. The rearrangement joins TRBV29-1 to TRBJ2-3; D gene unclear. CDR3 length equals 12 residues. The V end was cut by 5 bases, the J end by 5 bases, with 11 bases between. Germline V gives CDR1 SQVTM, CDR2 ANQGSEA.

The chain couples TRBV9 to TRBJ1-6; D might be TRBD1 (5 bases). CDR1 SGDLS and CDR2 YYNGEE come from the germline V gene. Deletions cut 4 bases from V and 8 bases from J, with 16 bases between. This CDR3 region has 15 residues. The chain's CDR3 is CASSSALLGDSPLHF. In nucleotides, the CDR3 is TGTGCCAGCAGCTCGGCATTGTTGGGGGATTCACCCCTCCACTTT.

This clone turned up a few times. The V gene is TRBV18, the J gene TRBJ2-7; D not certain. Germline loops: CDR1 KGHSH, CDR2 LQKENI. Trimming pared 0 bases from V and 3 bases from J, leaving 6 bases between. The CDR3 runs to 13 residues. For the CDR3, the DNA is TGTGCCAGCTCACCACCGAGCAACTACGAGCAGTACTTC. Protein: CASSPPSNYEQYF.

The V call is TRBV10-3, the J call TRBJ2-7; D gene ambiguous. V lost 4 bases to trimming and J lost 6 bases, with 10 bases between them. The germline V gene has CDR1 ENHRY and CDR2 SYGVKD. The CDR3 has 12 residues. The CDR3 loop reads CAISGLSAEQYF. In DNA form, the CDR3 reads TGTGCCATCAGTGGTTTATCCGCCGAGCAGTACTTC.

This chain joins TRBV6-4 and TRBJ1-5, with D perhaps matching TRBD1 (5 bases). This CDR3 has 14 amino acids. V was cut by 7 bases and J by 4 bases, with 14 bases left in between. Germline loops: CDR1 MRHNA, CDR2 SNTAGT. CDR3 in amino acids: CASTALGVNQPQHF. In DNA, the CDR3 is TGTGCCAGCACCGCCTTGGGGGTAAATCAGCCCCAGCATTTT.

The genes are TRBV11-3 and TRBJ2-5; 7 bases are shared with TRBD1. This CDR3 contains 15 residues. Per the germline V gene, CDR1 is SGHNT and CDR2 is YENEEA. V dropped 5 bases and J dropped 2; count of bases not matched to a gene: 8. The CDR3 nucleotides are TGTGCCAGCAGCCCCAGACAGGGCACACAAGAGACCCAGTACTTC. It codes for CASSPRQGTQETQYF.

This clone was counted only a few times. The chain recombines TRBV5-1 with TRBJ2-5; 9 bases line up with TRBD1. The V and J ends lost 4 bases and 2 bases, in that order; junction bases with no gene match: 3. CDR3 length equals 14 residues. Germline V lookup: CDR1 SGHRS, CDR2 YFSETQ. CDR3 amino acids: CASSHGTGQETQYF. The CDR3 nucleotides are TGCGCCAGCAGCCACGGGACAGGGCAAGAGACCCAGTACTTC.

The V call is TRBV18, the J call TRBJ2-6; D is unresolved. Trimming stripped 1 base from V and 1 base from J, with 8 bases between. The CDR3 extends over 16 amino acids. Germline values: CDR1 KGHSH, CDR2 LQKENI. CDR3 sequence: CASSPLQVSGANVLTF. Here the CDR3 DNA reads TGTGCCAGCTCACCACTTCAGGTATCTGGGGCCAACGTCCTGACTTTC.